The 18 T cell receptor beta chains below come from one sample, sequenced in a study of T cells in Graves' hyperthyroidism and ophthalmopathy. RNA transcripts gave rise to amplified TCR beta CDR3 regions. In the first-round RT-PCR of the TCR CDR3, the HTBI primer set was used. TCRdb reanalysed the multiplex PCR reads using MiXCR and keeps one entry per CDR3 protein. Altogether around 280,000 distinct CDR3 sequences are present, roughly 13% being singletons, with the ten largest covering 7.9%. Sequences were obtained from blood. The receptor source for this set is a middle-aged woman with Graves' hyperthyroidism.

This clonotype was observed a handful of times. The rearrangement links TRBV29-1 to TRBJ2-1, with 7 bases identical to TRBD1. The V segment lost 6 bases and the J segment 10 bases; nucleotides outside the gene matches: 9. CDR3 size: 12 residues. From germline, CDR1 is SQVTM and CDR2 ANQGSEA. CDR3 sequence (DNA): TGCAGCGTGGACAAGACAGGGACGGAGCAGTTCTTC. Protein: CSVDKTGTEQFF.

This clonotype was recorded many times. The chain uses TRBV12-3 or TRBV12-4 and TRBJ1-5; TRBD1 is a possible D gene (6 bases). This CDR3 has 16 residues. The V end was cut by 2 bases, the J end by 5 bases, with 16 bases between. The CDR3 DNA follows: TGTGCCAGCAGTTTAAGGGGCAGGGGAATCGATCAGCCCCAGCATTTT. The encoded protein is CASSLRGRGIDQPQHF.

In its sample, this clonotype was seen many times. This sequence joins TRBV28 and TRBJ2-7; the match to TRBD1 covers 9 bases. The CDR3 sequence is 18 residues long. The V gene end was trimmed by 3 bases and the J gene end by 5 bases; junction bases not matched to a gene: 17. Germline values: CDR1 MDHEN, CDR2 SYDVKM. CDR3 sequence reads: CASSFFVIRDRESDEQYF. The CDR3 nucleotides read TGTGCCAGCAGTTTTTTCGTCATTCGGGACAGGGAATCGGACGAGCAGTACTTC. Looking up the rest from reference TRBV28 and TRBJ2-7 gives the full variable domain: DVKVTQSSRYLVKRTGEKVFLECVQDMDHENMFWYRQDPGLGLRLIYFSYDVKMKEKGDIPEGYSVSREKKERFSLILESASTNQTSMYLCASSFFVIRDRESDEQYFGPGTRLTVT.

Worth noting for this clonotype: A read error may explain this, as a much larger clone is one base away. This chain links TRBV7-2 with TRBJ2-3; 7 bases match TRBD2. Germline CDR1 and CDR2: SGHTA and FQGNSA. Trimming cost V 6 bases and J 4 bases; bases outside gene matches: 22. The CDR3 consists of 19 residues. CDR3 coding DNA: TGTGCCAGCAGGTCGTTACACGATTTTGCGGGGGAAAGCGCAGATACGCAGTATTTT. Its protein is CASRSLHDFAGESADTQYF.

This clonotype has ten or more counts. The chain is built from TRBV5-1 and TRBJ2-7, with D possibly TRBD2 on 5 matching bases. Germline-derived CDR1 and CDR2 are SGHRS and YFSETQ. V was trimmed by 1 base and J by 3 bases, leaving 17 bases between them. The CDR3 has 16 amino acids. Here the CDR3 reads CASSLPGWPGDYEQYF. The CDR3 nucleotides read TGCGCCAGCAGCTTGCCGGGGTGGCCAGGAGACTACGAGCAGTACTTC.

This clonotype was observed many times. The chain links TRBV20-1 to TRBJ2-3, with D possibly being TRBD1 (6 bases). The V and J ends lost 3 bases and 0 bases respectively, with 10 bases between them. Germline V lookup: CDR1 DFQATT, CDR2 SNEGSKA (reference sequence). The CDR3 extends over 14 amino acids. Here the CDR3 DNA reads TGCAGTGCTAGGCCACAGGGTAGCACAGATACGCAGTATTTT. This gives the protein CSARPQGSTDTQYF.

In its sample, this clonotype was seen many times. This rearrangement joins TRBV28 to TRBJ1-2; no definite D call. Between the trimmed V and J ends, which lost 8 bases and 5 bases, there was a span of 12 bases. CDR3 length: 12 amino acids. Germline-derived CDR1 and CDR2 are MDHEN and SYDVKM. The CDR3 nucleotides are TGTGCCAGCCATACGTCGGGGTATGGCTACACCTTC. As protein: CASHTSGYGYTF.

This clonotype appeared many times. V gene TRBV18 combines with J gene TRBJ2-3; no clear D. The CDR3 consists of 13 residues. Germline-derived CDR1 and CDR2 are KGHSH and LQKENI. Trimming stripped 6 bases from V and 4 bases from J, with 11 bases between. The CDR3 sequence is CASSSTSADTQYF. Written as DNA, the CDR3 is TGTGCCAGCTCGTCAACGAGCGCAGATACGCAGTATTTT. Together with reference TRBV18 and TRBJ2-3, the CDR3 gives the full variable domain: NAGVMQNPRHLVRRRGQEARLRCSPMKGHSHVYWYRQLPEEGLKFMVYLQKENIIDESGMPKERFSAEFPKEGPSILRIQQVVRGDSAAYFCASSSTSADTQYFGPGTRLTVL.

The rearrangement joins TRBV15 to TRBJ2-4; 10 bases agree with TRBD1. Germline CDR1 reads LNHNV; CDR2 reads YYDKDF (reference sequence). The CDR3 spans 14 residues. Trimming cost V 8 bases and J 3 bases; bases outside gene matches: 4. The CDR3 DNA follows: TGTGCCACCGAAGGACAGGGGGGCAAAAACATTCAGTACTTC. Protein sequence: CATEGQGGKNIQYF.

The table lists this clonotype with many counts. The chain combines TRBV11-2 with TRBJ2-7, with TRBD2 as a possible D gene (6 bases). Germline values: CDR1 SGHAT, CDR2 FQNNGV. The CDR3 length is 16 residues. Deletions cut 4 bases from V and 4 bases from J, with 20 bases between. CDR3 residues: CASSSLVRDGSYEQYF. CDR3 nucleotides: TGTGCCAGCAGCTCATTGGTCCGTGACGGGAGTTACGAGCAGTACTTC.

This clonotype was picked up a small number of times. A read error may explain this, as a much larger clone is one base away. The rearrangement links TRBV12-3 or TRBV12-4 to TRBJ2-3, with a possible D match to TRBD2 (6 bases). The V end was cut by 5 bases, the J end by 1 base, with 19 bases between. This CDR3 has 17 residues. The CDR3 loop reads CASSEGTGGIRTDTQYF. CDR3 in DNA: TGTGCCAGCAGTGAAGGGACTGGCGGAATCCGCACAGATACGCAGTATTTT.

This clonotype was found many times. Here the CDR3 reads CASSFDPGRTGELFF. In DNA, the CDR3 is TGCGCCAGCAGCTTTGATCCGGGGCGCACCGGGGAGCTGTTTTTT. The V gene is TRBV5-1, the J gene TRBJ2-2; D tentatively reads TRBD1 or TRBD2 (5 bases each). The CDR3 extends over 15 amino acids. V lost 2 bases and J 4 bases, leaving 12 bases between the germline ends. Germline V gene data show CDR1 as SGHRS and CDR2 as YFSETQ. The full variable domain, its missing parts supplied by reference TRBV5-1 and TRBJ2-2, is KAGVTQTPRYLIKTRGQQVTLSCSPISGHRSVSWYQQTPGQGLQFLFEYFSETQRNKGNFPGRFSGRQFSNSRSEMNVSTLELGDSALYLCASSFDPGRTGELFFGEGSRLTVL.

V gene TRBV7-6 combines with J gene TRBJ2-5; 11 bases map to TRBD2. CDR3 size: 16 residues. Germline V lookup: CDR1 SGHVS, CDR2 FNYEAQ. V gave up 5 bases and J gave up 4 bases; unmatched junction bases: 9. CDR3 protein: CASSPLAGGQGETQYF. The DNA for the CDR3 is TGTGCCAGCAGCCCTCTAGCGGGAGGACAGGGAGAGACCCAGTACTTC.

This clonotype appeared many times. The rearrangement joins TRBV7-9 to TRBJ2-1; 12 positions match TRBD2. This CDR3 has 16 amino acids. Germline V gene data show CDR1 as SEHNR and CDR2 as FQNEAQ (reference sequence). The trim removed 2 bases at V and 7 bases at J, leaving 6 bases unmatched. DNA of the CDR3: TGTGCCAGCAGCTTACCCGGGACTAGCGGGCCGAATGAGCAGTTCTTC. Translating it yields CASSLPGTSGPNEQFF.

A few counts support this clonotype. The chain has TRBV3-1 and TRBJ2-1; either TRBD1 or TRBD2 may supply D (5 bases each). There are 16 residues in the CDR3. Between the trimmed V and J ends, which lost 0 bases and 4 bases, there was a span of 13 bases. The germline V gene has CDR1 LGHDT and CDR2 YNNKEL (reference sequence). The CDR3 bases are TGTGCCAGCAGCCAAGAGGGACGAAGGGAGTACAATGAGCAGTTCTTC. Amino acids: CASSQEGRREYNEQFF.

This clonotype was picked up a small number of times. V and J are TRBV6-1 and TRBJ1-5; the match to TRBD1 covers 10 bases. Germline loops: CDR1 MNHNS, CDR2 SASEGT. This CDR3 comprises 15 residues. V lost 5 bases to trimming and J lost 5 bases; unmatched junction nucleotides: 6. The CDR3 loop is CASSSTGGSDQPQHF. In DNA form, the CDR3 reads TGTGCCAGCAGTTCGACAGGGGGCTCGGATCAGCCCCAGCATTTT.

This clonotype was picked up many times. The rearrangement links TRBV2 to TRBJ2-6; TRBD1 agrees at 9 bases. Germline V gene data show CDR1 as SNHLY and CDR2 as FYNNEI. There are 16 residues in the CDR3. The trim removed 1 base at V and 2 bases at J, leaving 0 bases unmatched. CDR3: CASSEGDRAGANVLTF. The CDR3 DNA is TGTGCCAGCAGTGAAGGGGACAGGGCTGGGGCCAACGTCCTGACTTTC.

This clonotype was seen ten or more times. The chain employs TRBV7-8 and TRBJ2-7; TRBD2 aligns across 7 bases. This CDR3 spans 16 amino acids. CDR1 is SGHVS, CDR2 FQNEAQ, per germline. J gave up 4 bases and V 5 bases, and 14 bases lay outside the gene matches. CDR3 sequence reads: CASSPGAGVGLYEQYF. The CDR3 region has the DNA TGTGCCAGCAGCCCTGGGGCGGGAGTGGGGTTATACGAGCAGTACTTC.